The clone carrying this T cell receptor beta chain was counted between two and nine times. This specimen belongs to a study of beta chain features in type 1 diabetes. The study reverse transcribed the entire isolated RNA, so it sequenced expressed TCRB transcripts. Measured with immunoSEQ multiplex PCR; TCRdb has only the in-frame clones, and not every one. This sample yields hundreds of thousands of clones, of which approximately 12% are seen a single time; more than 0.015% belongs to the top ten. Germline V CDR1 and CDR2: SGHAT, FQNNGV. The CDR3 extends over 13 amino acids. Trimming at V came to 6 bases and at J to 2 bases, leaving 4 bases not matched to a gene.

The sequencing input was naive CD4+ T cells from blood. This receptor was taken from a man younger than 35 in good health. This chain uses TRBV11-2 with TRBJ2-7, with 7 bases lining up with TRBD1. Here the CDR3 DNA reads TGTGCCAGCAGTATGACAGGGCCCTACGAGCAGTACTTC. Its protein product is CASSMTGPYEQYF.